One and the same sample provided the 26 T cell receptor beta chains below, sequenced in a study of blood T cell repertoires in COVID-19. The method was immunoSEQ multiplex PCR; TCRdb's version includes in-frame clones alone and lacks a portion of them. The sample has approximately 93,000 clones, approximately 77% seen once. The material sequenced was peripheral blood. These receptors all stem from a woman older than 75 with acute or convalescent COVID-19.

CDR3 nucleotide sequence: TGTGCCAGCAGCTTGGGTCGCGGGCTGGGAAATGAGCAGTTCTTC. It is translated as CASSLGRGLGNEQFF. V gene TRBV5-5 combines with J gene TRBJ2-1; TRBD2 might be the D (5 bases). V lost 0 bases and J lost 7, with 14 bases in between. The CDR3 runs 15 residues. Germline V CDR1 and CDR2: SGHKS, YYEKEE (reference sequence).

This chain links TRBV4-2 with TRBJ1-1, with a possible D match to TRBD1 (5 bases). Trimming shortened V by 2 bases and J by 3 bases, and 10 bases separated the two germline ends. The CDR3 totals 14 residues. CDR1 LGHNA and CDR2 YNFKEQ come from the germline V gene. The CDR3 bases are TGTGCCAGCAGCCAAAGGGGCATTTACACTGAAGCTTTCTTT. It specifies CASSQRGIYTEAFF.

The chain is built from TRBV6-5 and TRBJ1-3; 9 bases line up with TRBD1. Germline V lookup: CDR1 MNHEY, CDR2 SVGAGI. Trimming at V came to 6 bases and at J to 3 bases, leaving 6 bases not matched to a gene. The CDR3 consists of 15 residues. In DNA, the CDR3 is TGTGCCAGCAGACCTGACAGGGGGAATGGAAACACCATATATTTT. This codes for CASRPDRGNGNTIYF.

The chain is built from TRBV27 and TRBJ2-7; 8 nucleotides match TRBD2. V shed 4 bases and J 0 bases; nucleotides not matched to a gene: 5. This CDR3 is built from 15 residues. Germline V gene lookup returns CDR1 MNHEY and CDR2 SMNVEV (reference sequence). The chain's CDR3 is CASSSTGLASYEQYF. CDR3 sequence (DNA): TGTGCCAGCAGTTCCACCGGACTAGCCTCCTACGAGCAGTACTTC.

The gene calls are TRBV24-1 and TRBJ1-3; weak D call: TRBD1 (6 bases). V was shortened by 1 base and J by 4 bases, with 10 bases between the two germline ends. The CDR3 has 15 amino acids. CDR1 and CDR2 from the germline V gene are KGHDR and SFDVKD. CDR3 sequence reads: CATSDLRTAGNTIYF. As DNA, the CDR3 is TGTGCCACCAGTGATTTAAGGACAGCAGGAAACACCATATATTTT.

The chain links TRBV29-1 to TRBJ2-1, with 8 nucleotides matching TRBD1. The CDR3 runs to 14 residues. The germline V gene encodes CDR1 SQVTM and CDR2 ANQGSEA. With 2 bases clipped from V and 3 bases from J, the junction kept 3 bases outside the gene matches. The CDR3 nucleotides read TGCAGCGTTGAAAAGGACAGGGACTACAATGAGCAGTTCTTC. Amino acid sequence: CSVEKDRDYNEQFF.

This chain connects TRBV6-5 to TRBJ1-6; tentative D call: TRBD1 (6 bases). The germline V gene has CDR1 MNHEY and CDR2 SVGAGI. The CDR3 sequence is 15 residues long. Deletions cut 5 bases from V and 5 bases from J, with 13 bases between. Written as DNA, the CDR3 is TGTGCCAGCAGTCTCATCGGGACAAATAATTCACCCCTCCACTTT. Translating gives CASSLIGTNNSPLHF.

The V and J genes are TRBV28 and TRBJ1-1; 8 nucleotides agree with TRBD1. Germline loops: CDR1 MDHEN, CDR2 SYDVKM. CDR3 length: 12 amino acids. J lost 1 base, V lost 10 bases, and 2 bases had no gene match. The CDR3 region is CATGTGNTEAFF. The DNA of the CDR3 is TGTGCCACCGGGACAGGGAACACTGAAGCTTTCTTT.

In this sample, this clone turned up once. This chain joins TRBV6-2 or TRBV6-3 and TRBJ2-3; possibly TRBD1 for D (6 bases). The CDR3 loop spans 15 amino acids. The V end was cut by 5 bases, the J end by 0 bases, with 12 bases between. Germline V gene sequence: CDR1 MNHEY, CDR2 SVGEGT. The CDR3 nucleotides are TGTGCCAGCAGTCCCACAGGGTACAGCACAGATACGCAGTATTTT. This translates into CASSPTGYSTDTQYF.

The J gene is TRBJ2-1, the V gene TRBV6-2 or TRBV6-3; TRBD2 agrees at 12 bases. Germline V lookup: CDR1 MNHEY, CDR2 SVGEGT. The CDR3 spans 15 residues. The junction had 7 bases not matched to a gene; V was cut back by 6 bases and J by 7 bases. The DNA of the CDR3 is TGTGCCAGCAGCTCGACTAGCGGGAGTAGAAATGAGCAGTTCTTC. Its protein product is CASSSTSGSRNEQFF.

The chain links TRBV7-2 to TRBJ1-3, with D uncertain. The V and J ends lost 5 bases and 0 bases respectively, with 8 bases between them. Germline CDR1 and CDR2: SGHTA and FQGNSA. The CDR3 covers 14 residues. CDR3 amino acids: CASSPATSGNTIYF. As DNA, the CDR3 is TGTGCCAGCAGCCCAGCGACCTCTGGAAACACCATATATTTT.

The chain combines TRBV28 with TRBJ1-5, with D perhaps TRBD1 (5 bases). The CDR3 has 14 amino acids. Germline V gives CDR1 MDHEN, CDR2 SYDVKM. The V gene lost 4 bases and the J gene lost 0 bases, with 7 bases spanning the gap. The CDR3 coding sequence is TGTGCCAGCAGTTCCGGGGGTAGCAATCAGCCCCAGCATTTT. Amino acid sequence: CASSSGGSNQPQHF.

This clone was counted between two and nine times. The chain is built from TRBV6-5 and TRBJ2-2; D not resolved. There are 11 residues in the CDR3. In germline, CDR1 is MNHEY, CDR2 SVGAGI. Trimming removed 7 bases from V and 4 bases from J, with 4 bases in between. The CDR3 DNA is TGTGCCAGCACCCGCACCGGGGAGCTGTTTTTT. Encoded protein: CASTRTGELFF.

The rearrangement joins TRBV24-1 to TRBJ1-2; 7 bases fit TRBD1. Germline V gives CDR1 KGHDR, CDR2 SFDVKD. This CDR3 has 14 residues. V shed 3 bases and J 6 bases; nucleotides not matched to a gene: 6. CDR3 amino acids: CATSDGGTEDGYTF. The CDR3 coding sequence is TGTGCCACCAGTGATGGAGGGACAGAAGATGGCTACACCTTC.

The rearrangement links TRBV7-2 to TRBJ1-1; tentatively, D is TRBD1 (5 bases). Germline loops: CDR1 SGHTA, CDR2 FQGNSA. V shed 3 bases and J shed 0 bases, with 11 bases lying between them. The CDR3 covers 15 residues. CDR3 region: CASSLGGRVNTEAFF. CDR3 sequence (DNA): TGTGCCAGCAGCTTGGGGGGTAGGGTGAACACTGAAGCTTTCTTT.

The V call is TRBV29-1, the J call TRBJ2-1; TRBD2 matches 9 bases. The V segment lost 1 base and the J segment 1 base; nucleotides outside the gene matches: 2. Germline lookup yields CDR1 SQVTM and CDR2 ANQGSEA. The CDR3 consists of 15 residues. CDR3 sequence: CSVEGLAGSYNEQFF. DNA of the CDR3: TGCAGCGTTGAAGGGCTAGCGGGGTCCTACAATGAGCAGTTCTTC.

The gene calls are TRBV5-1 and TRBJ1-1; unclear D gene. V dropped 0 bases and J dropped 0 bases, with 6 bases sitting between them. CDR3 length: 14 residues. Germline-derived CDR1 and CDR2 are SGHRS and YFSETQ. CDR3 sequence: CASSLAQLNTEAFF. In nucleotides, the CDR3 is TGCGCCAGCAGCTTGGCCCAGTTGAACACTGAAGCTTTCTTT.

The J gene is TRBJ2-3, the V gene TRBV5-1; D is possibly TRBD1 (6 bases). Germline-derived CDR1 and CDR2 are SGHRS and YFSETQ. V was clipped by 1 base and J by 1 base, with 10 bases between them. The CDR3 sequence is 15 residues long. The CDR3 sequence is CASSLSKGGTDTQYF. The CDR3 nucleotides read TGCGCCAGCAGCTTGTCGAAGGGGGGCACAGATACGCAGTATTTT.

The genes are TRBV2 and TRBJ1-2; a possible D gene is TRBD1 (6 bases). Germline CDR1 and CDR2: SNHLY and FYNNEI. Trimming stripped 9 bases from V and 4 bases from J, with 18 bases between. This CDR3 has 14 amino acids. CDR3 residues: CASLVRQASYGYTF. As DNA, the CDR3 is TGTGCCAGTCTAGTGAGACAGGCTTCCTATGGCTACACCTTC.

This clone was found many times. The chain couples TRBV7-3 to TRBJ2-3, with 11 bases aligning to TRBD2. The CDR3 is 16 amino acids. V shed 3 bases, J shed 1 base, and the junction held 3 bases outside the gene matches. The germline V gene has CDR1 SGHTA and CDR2 FQGTGA. The CDR3 reads CASSLGTSGGTDTQYF. In DNA, the CDR3 is TGTGCCAGCAGCTTGGGGACTAGCGGAGGCACAGATACGCAGTATTTT.

J is TRBJ2-5 and V is TRBV19; 8 bases are shared with TRBD1. Germline-derived CDR1 and CDR2 are LNHDA and SQIVND (reference sequence). The J segment lost 3 bases and the V segment lost 5 bases, leaving 5 bases of the junction unmatched. The CDR3 loop spans 14 amino acids. The CDR3 sequence: CASSRGTGEETQYF. CDR3 bases: TGTGCCAGTAGTCGCGGGACAGGTGAAGAGACCCAGTACTTC.

The sample holds one count of this clone. V is TRBV7-9 and J is TRBJ1-1, with 7 bases lining up with TRBD1. With V trimmed by 1 base and J by 6 bases, 5 bases remained unmatched. The CDR3 is 14 amino acids. From germline, CDR1 is SEHNR and CDR2 FQNEAQ (reference sequence). CDR3 DNA: TGTGCCAGCAGCTTAGTACAGGGGAGGTCTGAAGCTTTCTTT. Its protein product is CASSLVQGRSEAFF.

The CDR3: CASSFGTGITDTQYF. CDR3 coding DNA: TGTGCCAGCAGCTTCGGGACAGGGATCACAGATACGCAGTATTTT. This chain joins TRBV5-8 and TRBJ2-3; the match to TRBD1 covers 9 bases. CDR3 length equals 15 residues. In germline, CDR1 is SGHTS, CDR2 YDEGEE. V lost 2 bases and J lost 2; bases outside the gene matches: 3.

The chain joins TRBV9 to TRBJ1-5; a possible D gene is TRBD1 (6 bases). Germline CDR1 SGDLS, CDR2 YYNGEE. Trimming left V 3 bases short and J 7 bases short, with 14 bases between. This CDR3 spans 14 amino acids. The CDR3 DNA is TGTGCCAGCAGCGGGGCAGGGGCAGGACAGCCCCAGCATTTT. Translated, it gives CASSGAGAGQPQHF.

V gene TRBV7-9 combines with J gene TRBJ1-5; D unclear. V shed 3 bases and J shed 1 base, with 7 bases lying between them. The CDR3 has 14 amino acids. Per germline, CDR1 SEHNR and CDR2 FQNEAQ (reference sequence). CDR3 sequence: CASSFAGSNQPQHF. The CDR3 coding sequence is TGTGCCAGCAGCTTCGCGGGGAGCAATCAGCCCCAGCATTTT.

This chain links TRBV19 with TRBJ1-6, with D maybe TRBD1 (5 bases). CDR1 is LNHDA and CDR2 is SQIVND in the germline V gene (reference sequence). Trimming removed 6 bases from V and 6 bases from J, with 12 bases in between. The CDR3 runs to 14 residues. In DNA, the CDR3 is TGTGCCAGTAGCAATCGACAGATTAATTCACCCCTCCACTTT. Amino acid sequence: CASSNRQINSPLHF.